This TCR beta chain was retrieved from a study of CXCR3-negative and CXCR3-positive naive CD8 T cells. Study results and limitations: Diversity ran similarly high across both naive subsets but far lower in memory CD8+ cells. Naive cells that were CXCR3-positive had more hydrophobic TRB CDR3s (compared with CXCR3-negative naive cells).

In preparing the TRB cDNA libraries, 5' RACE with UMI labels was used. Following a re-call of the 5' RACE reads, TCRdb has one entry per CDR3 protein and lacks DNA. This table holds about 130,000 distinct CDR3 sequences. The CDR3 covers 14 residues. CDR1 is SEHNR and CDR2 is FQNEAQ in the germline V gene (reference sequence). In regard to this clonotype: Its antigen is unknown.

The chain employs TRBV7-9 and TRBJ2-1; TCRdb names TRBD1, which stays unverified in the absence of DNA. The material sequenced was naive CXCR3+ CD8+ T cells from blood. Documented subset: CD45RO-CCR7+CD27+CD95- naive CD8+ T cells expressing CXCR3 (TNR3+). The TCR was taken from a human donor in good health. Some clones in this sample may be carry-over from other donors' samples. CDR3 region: CASSSPLAVVEQFF.